The clone carrying this T cell receptor (beta chain) was found a few times. Its antigen is not identified. These data are taken from a study of blood T cells in healthy people across ages. Study-wide findings and caveats: Older individuals had lower TCR beta diversity per million T cells (the decline was roughly linear). Long-lived donors exceeded aged donors in naive CD4+ cells and diversity.

This CDR3 region has 18 residues. Per the germline V gene, CDR1 is MNHEY and CDR2 is SMNVEV (reference sequence). The V end was cut by 1 base, the J end by 0 bases, with 18 bases between. Every sample gave at least 5 micrograms of total RNA when it was extracted. Combining a sample-barcoded 5' primer with a J-beta primer mix, a second PCR ran for roughly 6 to 12 cycles. No fewer than 2.5 million CDR3-containing paired-end reads came from each sample. A single record per CDR3 protein comes from TCRdb applying MiXCR to the 5' RACE reads. Of over a million distinct CDR3 sequences listed, around 59% were seen once; the top ten hold under 8.5%.

The genes are TRBV27 and TRBJ1-1, with D possibly being TRBD1 (6 bases). The sample consisted of blood. This clonotype was obtained from a man between 18 and 35 years old in good health. The CDR3 DNA reads as TGTGCCAGCAGTTTATTTGGAGGGGACACGCCTTTGAACACTGAAGCTTTCTTT. Residues: CASSLFGGDTPLNTEAFF.